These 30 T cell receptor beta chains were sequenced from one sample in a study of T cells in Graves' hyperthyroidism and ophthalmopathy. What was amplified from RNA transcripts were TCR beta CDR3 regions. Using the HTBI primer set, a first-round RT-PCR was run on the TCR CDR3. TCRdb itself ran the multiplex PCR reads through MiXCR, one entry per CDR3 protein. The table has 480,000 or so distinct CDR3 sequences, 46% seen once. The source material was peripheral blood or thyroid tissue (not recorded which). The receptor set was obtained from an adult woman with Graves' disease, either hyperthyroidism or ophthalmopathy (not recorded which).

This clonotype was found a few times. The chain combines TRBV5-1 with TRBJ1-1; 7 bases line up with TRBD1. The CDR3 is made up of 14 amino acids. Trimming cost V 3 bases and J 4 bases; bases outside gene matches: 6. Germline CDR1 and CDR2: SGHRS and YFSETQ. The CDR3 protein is CASSSDRVTTEAFF. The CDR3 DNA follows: TGCGCCAGCAGCTCAGACAGGGTTACCACTGAAGCTTTCTTT.

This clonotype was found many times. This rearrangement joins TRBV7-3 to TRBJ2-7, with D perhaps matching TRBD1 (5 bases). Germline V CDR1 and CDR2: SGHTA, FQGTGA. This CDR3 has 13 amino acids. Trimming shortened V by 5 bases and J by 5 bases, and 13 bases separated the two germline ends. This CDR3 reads CASSPQALDEQYF. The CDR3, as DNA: TGTGCCAGCAGCCCACAGGCTTTAGACGAGCAGTACTTC.

CDR3 in amino acids: CSVGGTTYTDTQYF. The CDR3 bases are TGCAGCGTTGGTGGGACTACCTACACAGATACGCAGTATTTT. The chain joins TRBV29-1 to TRBJ2-3; 7 bases align to TRBD2. The germline V gene has CDR1 SQVTM and CDR2 ANQGSEA. The CDR3 length is 14 residues. J gave up 2 bases and V 4 bases, and 6 bases lay outside the gene matches.

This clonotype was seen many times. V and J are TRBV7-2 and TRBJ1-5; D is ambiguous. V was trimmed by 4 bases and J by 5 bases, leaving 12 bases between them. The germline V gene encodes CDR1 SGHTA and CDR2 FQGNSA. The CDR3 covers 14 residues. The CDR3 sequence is CASSSSFGDQPQHF. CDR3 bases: TGTGCCAGCAGCTCCAGTTTCGGCGATCAGCCCCAGCATTTT.

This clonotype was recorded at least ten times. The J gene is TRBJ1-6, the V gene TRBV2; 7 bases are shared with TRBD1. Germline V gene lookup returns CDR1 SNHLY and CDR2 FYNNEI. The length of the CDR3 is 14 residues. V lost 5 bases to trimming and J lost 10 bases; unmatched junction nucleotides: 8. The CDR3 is CASSLDRVRSPLHF. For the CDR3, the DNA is TGTGCCAGCAGTTTAGACAGGGTGCGGTCACCCCTCCACTTT.

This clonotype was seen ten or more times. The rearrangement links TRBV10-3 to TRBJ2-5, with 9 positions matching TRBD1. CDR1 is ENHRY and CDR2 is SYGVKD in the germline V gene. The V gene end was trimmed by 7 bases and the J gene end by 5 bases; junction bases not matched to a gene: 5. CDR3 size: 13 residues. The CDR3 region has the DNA TGTGCCATCAAGACAGGGGGTTCCGAGACCCAGTACTTC. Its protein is CAIKTGGSETQYF.

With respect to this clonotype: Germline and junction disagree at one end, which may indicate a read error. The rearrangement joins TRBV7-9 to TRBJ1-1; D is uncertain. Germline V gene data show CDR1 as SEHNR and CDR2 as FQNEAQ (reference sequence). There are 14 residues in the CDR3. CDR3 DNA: TGTGCCGGCAGCCCGTACAAGGAGAGCACTGAAGCTTTCTTT. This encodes CAGSPYKESTEAFF.

The CDR3 loop is CASSSTADLYEQYF. The DNA of the CDR3 is TGTGCCAGCAGCAGTACAGCGGATCTCTACGAGCAGTACTTC. The rearrangement joins TRBV7-9 to TRBJ2-7; weak D call: TRBD2 (5 bases). There are 14 residues in the CDR3. Trimming stripped 5 bases from V and 3 bases from J, with 14 bases between. The V gene's germline CDR1 is SEHNR and CDR2 FQNEAQ (reference sequence). Full variable domain (missing parts from reference TRBV7-9 and TRBJ2-7): DTGVSQNPRHKITKRGQNVTFRCDPISEHNRLYWYRQTLGQGPEFLTYFQNEAQLEKSRLLSDRFSAERPKGSFSTLEIQRTEQGDSAMYLCASSSTADLYEQYFGPGTRLTVT.

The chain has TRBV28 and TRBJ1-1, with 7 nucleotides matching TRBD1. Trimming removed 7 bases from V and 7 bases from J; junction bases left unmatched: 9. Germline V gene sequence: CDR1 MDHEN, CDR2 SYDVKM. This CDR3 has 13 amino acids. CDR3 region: CASTPQGGIEAFF. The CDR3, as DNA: TGTGCCAGCACCCCTCAGGGGGGGATTGAAGCTTTCTTT.

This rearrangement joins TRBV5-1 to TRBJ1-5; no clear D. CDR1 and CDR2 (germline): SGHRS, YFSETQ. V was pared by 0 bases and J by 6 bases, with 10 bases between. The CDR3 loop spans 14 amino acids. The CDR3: CASSLGEGSQPQHF. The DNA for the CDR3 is TGCGCCAGCAGCTTGGGGGAGGGAAGTCAGCCCCAGCATTTT.

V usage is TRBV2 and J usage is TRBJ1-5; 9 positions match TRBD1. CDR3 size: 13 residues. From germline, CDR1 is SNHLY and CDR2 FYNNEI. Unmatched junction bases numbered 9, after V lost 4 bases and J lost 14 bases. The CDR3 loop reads CASSAGTGIYEHF. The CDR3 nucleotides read TGTGCCAGCAGTGCCGGGACAGGGATATACGAGCATTTT. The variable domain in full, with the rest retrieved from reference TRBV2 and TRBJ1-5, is EPEVTQTPSHQVTQMGQEVILRCVPISNHLYFYWYRQILGQKVEFLVSFYNNEISEKSEIFDDQFSVERPDGSNFTLKIRSTKLEDSAMYFCASSAGTGIYEHFGDGTRLSIL.

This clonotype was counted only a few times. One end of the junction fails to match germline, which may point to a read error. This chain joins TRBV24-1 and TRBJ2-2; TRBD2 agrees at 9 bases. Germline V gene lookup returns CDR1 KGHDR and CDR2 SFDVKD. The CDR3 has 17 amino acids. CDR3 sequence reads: CASSDRVLAGNTGELFF. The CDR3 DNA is TGTGCCAGCAGTGATCGGGTACTAGCGGGGAACACCGGGGAGCTGTTTTTT.

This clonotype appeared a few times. Here the CDR3 DNA reads TGTGCCAGCAGCTCTGAGGTCGGTCACACCGGGGAGCTGTTTTTT. Translating it yields CASSSEVGHTGELFF. V is TRBV5-4 and J is TRBJ2-2; the D is unclear. V was clipped by 3 bases and J by 3 bases, with 12 bases between them. The CDR3 sequence is 15 residues long. Looked up from germline, CDR1 is SGHNT and CDR2 is YYREEE (reference sequence).

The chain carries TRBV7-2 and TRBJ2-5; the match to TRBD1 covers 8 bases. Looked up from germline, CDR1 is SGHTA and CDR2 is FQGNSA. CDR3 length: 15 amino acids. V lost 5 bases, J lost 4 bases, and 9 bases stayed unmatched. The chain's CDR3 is CASSASQGARETQYF. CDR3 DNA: TGTGCCAGCAGCGCAAGTCAGGGGGCAAGAGAGACCCAGTACTTC.

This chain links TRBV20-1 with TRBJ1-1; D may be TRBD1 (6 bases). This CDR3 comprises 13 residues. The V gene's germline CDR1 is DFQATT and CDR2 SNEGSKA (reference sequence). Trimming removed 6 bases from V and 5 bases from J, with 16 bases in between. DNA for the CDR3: TGCAGTGCCACCCATGGGAGGGGGACTGAAGCTTTCTTT. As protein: CSATHGRGTEAFF.

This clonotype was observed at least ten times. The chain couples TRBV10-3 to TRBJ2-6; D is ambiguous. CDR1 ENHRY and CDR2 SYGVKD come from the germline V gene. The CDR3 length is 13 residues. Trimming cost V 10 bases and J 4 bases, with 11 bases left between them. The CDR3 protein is CATKNGGANVLTF. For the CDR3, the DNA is TGTGCCACCAAAAACGGAGGGGCCAACGTCCTGACTTTC.

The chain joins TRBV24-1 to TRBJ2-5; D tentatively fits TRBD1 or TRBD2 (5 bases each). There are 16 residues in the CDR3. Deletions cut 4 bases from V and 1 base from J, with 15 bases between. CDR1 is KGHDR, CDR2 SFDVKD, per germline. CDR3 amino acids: CATSDFPGTIQETQYF. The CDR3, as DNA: TGTGCCACCAGTGACTTTCCAGGGACCATCCAAGAGACCCAGTACTTC.

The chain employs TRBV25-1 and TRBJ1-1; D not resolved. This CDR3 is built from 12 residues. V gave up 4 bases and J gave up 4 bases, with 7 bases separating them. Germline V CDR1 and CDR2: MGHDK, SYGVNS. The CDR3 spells CASSAVGTEAFF. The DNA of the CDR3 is TGTGCCAGCAGTGCGGTTGGCACTGAAGCTTTCTTT. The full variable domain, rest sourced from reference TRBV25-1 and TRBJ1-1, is EADIYQTPRYLVIGTGKKITLECSQTMGHDKMYWYQQDPGMELHLIHYSYGVNSTEKGDLSSESTVSRIRTEHFPLTLESARPSHTSQYLCASSAVGTEAFFGQGTRLTVV.

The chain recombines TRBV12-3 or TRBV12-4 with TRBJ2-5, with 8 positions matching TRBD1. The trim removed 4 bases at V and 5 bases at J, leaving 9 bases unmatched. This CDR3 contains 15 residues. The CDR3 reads CASSYGQGAYETQYF. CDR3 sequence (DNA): TGTGCCAGCAGTTATGGGCAGGGGGCCTACGAGACCCAGTACTTC.

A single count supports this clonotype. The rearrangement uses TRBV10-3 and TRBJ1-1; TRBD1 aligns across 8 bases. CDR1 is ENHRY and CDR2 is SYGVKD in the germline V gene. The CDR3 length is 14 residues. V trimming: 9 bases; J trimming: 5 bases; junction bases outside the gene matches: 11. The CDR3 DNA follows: TGTGCCATTACCCGGGACACAGGGGGAACTGAAGCTTTCTTT. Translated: CAITRDTGGTEAFF.

CDR3 in DNA: TGTGCCAGCAGCTGGGGACAGACTAATGAAAAACTGTTTTTT. Translated, it gives CASSWGQTNEKLFF. The chain employs TRBV12-3 or TRBV12-4 and TRBJ1-4; 7 nucleotides agree with TRBD1. With 6 bases clipped from V and 2 bases from J, the junction kept 3 bases outside the gene matches. The CDR3 covers 14 residues.

The CDR3 here is CASSQLQGAFGETQYF. The CDR3, as DNA: TGTGCCAGCAGCCAACTACAGGGGGCGTTTGGAGAGACCCAGTACTTC. The rearrangement uses TRBV7-2 and TRBJ2-5; 9 bases align to TRBD1. Germline V gene data show CDR1 as SGHTA and CDR2 as FQGNSA. With 5 bases clipped from V and 4 bases from J, the junction kept 11 bases outside the gene matches. CDR3 length: 16 amino acids. Based on the CDR3 plus reference TRBV7-2 and TRBJ2-5, the full variable domain is GAGVSQSPSNKVTEKGKDVELRCDPISGHTALYWYRQSLGQGLEFLIYFQGNSAPDKSGLPSDRFSAERTGGSVSTLTIQRTQQEDSAVYLCASSQLQGAFGETQYFGPGTRLLVL.

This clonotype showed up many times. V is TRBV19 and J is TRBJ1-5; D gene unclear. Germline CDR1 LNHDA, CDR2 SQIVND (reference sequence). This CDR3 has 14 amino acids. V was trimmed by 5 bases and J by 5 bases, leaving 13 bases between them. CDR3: CASSRREQHQPQHF. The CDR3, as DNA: TGTGCCAGTAGTCGAAGGGAACAGCATCAGCCCCAGCATTTT.

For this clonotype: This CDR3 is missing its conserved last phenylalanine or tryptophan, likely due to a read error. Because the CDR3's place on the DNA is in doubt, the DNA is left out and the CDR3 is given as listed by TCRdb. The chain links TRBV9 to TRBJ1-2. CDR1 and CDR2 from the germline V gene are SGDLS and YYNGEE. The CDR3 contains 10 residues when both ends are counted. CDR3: CASTQRATPV.

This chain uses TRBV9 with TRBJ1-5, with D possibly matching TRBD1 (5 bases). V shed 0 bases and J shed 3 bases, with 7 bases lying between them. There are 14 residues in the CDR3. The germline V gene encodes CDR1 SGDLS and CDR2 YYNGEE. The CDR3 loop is CASSVGQTNQPQHF. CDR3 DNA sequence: TGTGCCAGCAGCGTAGGACAGACCAATCAGCCCCAGCATTTT.

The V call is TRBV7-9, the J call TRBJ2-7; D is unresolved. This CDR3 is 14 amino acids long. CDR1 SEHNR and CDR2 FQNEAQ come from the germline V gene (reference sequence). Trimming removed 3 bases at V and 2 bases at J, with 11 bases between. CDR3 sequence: CASSLARSPYEQYF. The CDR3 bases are TGTGCCAGCAGCTTGGCGCGCAGCCCCTACGAGCAGTACTTC.

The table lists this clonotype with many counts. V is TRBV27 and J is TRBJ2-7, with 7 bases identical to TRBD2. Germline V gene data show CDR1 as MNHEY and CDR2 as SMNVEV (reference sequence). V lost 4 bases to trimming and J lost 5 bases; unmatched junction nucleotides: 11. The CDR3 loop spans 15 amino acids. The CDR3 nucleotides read TGTGCCAGCAGTTCCAGGGCAGGGAGGGTGCACGAGCAGTACTTC. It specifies CASSSRAGRVHEQYF.

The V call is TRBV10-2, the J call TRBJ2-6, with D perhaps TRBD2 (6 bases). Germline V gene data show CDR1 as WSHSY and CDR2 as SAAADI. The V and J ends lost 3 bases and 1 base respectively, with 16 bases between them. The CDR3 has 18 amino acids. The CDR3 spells CASSEFGGPVSGANVLTF. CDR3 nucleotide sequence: TGCGCCAGCAGTGAATTTGGAGGGCCAGTTTCTGGGGCCAACGTCCTGACTTTC.

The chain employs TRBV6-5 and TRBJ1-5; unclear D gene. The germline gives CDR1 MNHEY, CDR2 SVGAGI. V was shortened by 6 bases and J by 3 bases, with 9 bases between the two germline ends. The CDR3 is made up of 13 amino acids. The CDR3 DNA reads TGTGCCAGCAGATACGGATTCAATCAGCCCCAGCATTTT. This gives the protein CASRYGFNQPQHF.

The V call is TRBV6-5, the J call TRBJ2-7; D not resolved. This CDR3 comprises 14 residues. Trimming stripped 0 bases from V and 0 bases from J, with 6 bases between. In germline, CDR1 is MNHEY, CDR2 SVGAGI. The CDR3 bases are TGTGCCAGCAGTTACTCAGACGGCTCCTACGAGCAGTACTTC. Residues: CASSYSDGSYEQYF.